These 11 T cell receptor beta chains share one sample of origin, sequenced in a study of blood T cell repertoires in COVID-19. Clones were read by immunoSEQ multiplex PCR, and TCRdb kept only the in-frame ones, dropping some. Of about 300,000 clones in the sample, roughly 87% were seen once. The sequenced sample consisted of PBMCs or T cells enriched from blood (not recorded which). Receptors originate from a woman in her twenties or thirties who had recovered from COVID-19.

The chain is built from TRBV7-2 and TRBJ2-1; D is unclear. Germline V gene sequence: CDR1 SGHTA, CDR2 FQGNSA. The CDR3 sequence is 13 residues long. Trimming took 0 bases from V and 5 from J, leaving 5 bases between them. CDR3 amino acids: CASSLAFDNEQFF. CDR3 DNA: TGTGCCAGCAGCTTAGCGTTCGACAATGAGCAGTTCTTC.

This rearrangement joins TRBV4-1 to TRBJ1-2; TRBD1 agrees at 7 bases. The CDR3 sequence is 16 residues long. Germline V gene sequence: CDR1 MGHRA, CDR2 YSYEKL. Trimming cost V 1 base and J 4 bases; bases outside gene matches: 9. CDR3 loop: CASSQGGTGVFYGYTF. CDR3 sequence (DNA): TGCGCCAGCAGCCAAGGCGGTACAGGGGTTTTCTATGGCTACACCTTC.

The chain links TRBV19 to TRBJ1-1, with 11 bases aligning to TRBD1. With V trimmed by 4 bases and J by 3 bases, 7 bases remained unmatched. This CDR3 contains 16 residues. Germline CDR1 is LNHDA and CDR2 is SQIVND (reference sequence). The CDR3 region has the DNA TGTGCCAGTAGTACTCCCGGGACAGGGGGTTACACTGAAGCTTTCTTT. The encoded protein is CASSTPGTGGYTEAFF.

This sequence joins TRBV7-9 and TRBJ2-3; D gene unclear. The CDR3 totals 11 residues. Germline V gene sequence: CDR1 SEHNR, CDR2 FQNEAQ (reference sequence). With 7 bases removed from V and 5 bases from J, the gap between germline ends came to 7 bases. In DNA, the CDR3 is TGTGCCAGCAACCAGGAAGATACGCAGTATTTT. As protein: CASNQEDTQYF.

This sequence joins TRBV13 and TRBJ2-4; D is possibly TRBD2 (6 bases). The CDR3 totals 13 residues. Germline CDR1 is PRHDT and CDR2 is FYEKMQ (reference sequence). Trimming pared 3 bases from V and 8 bases from J, leaving 11 bases between. The CDR3 region has the DNA TGTGCCAGCAGCTTGGCCGGGGAGGACATTCAGTACTTC. Residues: CASSLAGEDIQYF. The complete variable domain, with remaining parts taken from reference TRBV13 and TRBJ2-4, reads AAGVIQSPRHLIKEKRETATLKCYPIPRHDTVYWYQQGPGQDPQFLISFYEKMQSDKGSIPDRFSAQQFSDYHSELNMSSLELGDSALYFCASSLAGEDIQYFGAGTRLSVL.

The chain couples TRBV11-3 to TRBJ2-3, with TRBD1 as a possible D gene (5 bases). Germline assignment: CDR1 SGHNT and CDR2 YENEEA. Trimming left V 5 bases short and J 0 bases short, with 9 bases between. This CDR3 is 14 amino acids long. The CDR3 DNA reads TGTGCCAGCAGCGCCCGGACAAGCACAGATACGCAGTATTTT. Encoded protein: CASSARTSTDTQYF.

The chain uses TRBV19 and TRBJ2-3; 9 bases match TRBD2. Germline CDR1 is LNHDA and CDR2 is SQIVND (reference sequence). V shed 4 bases, J shed 6 bases, and the junction held 11 bases outside the gene matches. CDR3 length equals 16 residues. CDR3 DNA: TGTGCCAGTAGTAAAGGGACTAGCAGTTGGGGGGATACGCAGTATTTT. It is translated as CASSKGTSSWGDTQYF.

The chain carries TRBV5-1 and TRBJ1-4; D unclear. Germline V CDR1 and CDR2: SGHRS, YFSETQ. Between the trimmed V and J ends, which lost 4 bases and 6 bases, there was a span of 13 bases. The CDR3 runs 14 residues. The CDR3 reads CASSNPRQHEKLFF. CDR3 DNA sequence: TGCGCCAGCAGCAACCCACGACAACATGAAAAACTGTTTTTT.

CDR3 loop: CASSGNRANYGYTF. The CDR3 DNA follows: TGTGCCAGCAGCGGGAACAGGGCAAACTATGGCTACACCTTC. The chain links TRBV6-2 or TRBV6-3 to TRBJ1-2, with D possibly TRBD1 on 6 matching bases. This CDR3 is built from 14 residues. The V and J ends lost 6 bases and 2 bases respectively, with 13 bases between them. Looked up from germline, CDR1 is MNHEY and CDR2 is SVGEGT.

CDR3 DNA: TGCGCCAGCAGCTTGGGAGGGACAGGGTCCATGCGAGGCTACACCTTC. It translates to CASSLGGTGSMRGYTF. The rearrangement uses TRBV5-1 and TRBJ1-2, with TRBD1 matching over 9 bases. Germline CDR1 reads SGHRS; CDR2 reads YFSETQ. Unmatched junction bases numbered 11, after V lost 0 bases and J lost 8 bases. This CDR3 is built from 16 residues.

The rearrangement joins TRBV30 to TRBJ1-2; D gene ambiguous. The V end was cut by 1 base, the J end by 5 bases, with 11 bases between. The CDR3 is made up of 13 amino acids. CDR1 and CDR2 from the germline V gene are GTSNPN and SVGIG (reference sequence). The CDR3 here is CAWSAPGPYGYTF. The CDR3 bases are TGTGCCTGGAGTGCCCCCGGTCCTTATGGCTACACCTTC.